This T cell receptor (beta chain) was documented in a study of blood T cell repertoires in COVID-19. Study-level background: Collection of acute and convalescent COVID-19 samples took place in the United States, Italy and Spain.

Germline V gene data show CDR1 as SGHDT and CDR2 as YYEEEE. The CDR3 covers 13 residues. V lost 0 bases and J 6 bases, leaving 9 bases between the germline ends. Here immunoSEQ multiplex PCR was the method, and the copy in TCRdb shows in-frame clones only, minus some. Seen here are about 60,000 clones, less than 85% observed once, and the top ten hold nearly 10%. The sequence came from a human donor in a cohort sampled during active COVID-19. This chain joins TRBV5-6 and TRBJ1-2; no definite D call. The sequenced sample was peripheral blood. The DNA of the CDR3 is TGTGCCAGCAGCTTGGGCCAGGAAGATGGCTACACCTTC. This gives the protein CASSLGQEDGYTF.